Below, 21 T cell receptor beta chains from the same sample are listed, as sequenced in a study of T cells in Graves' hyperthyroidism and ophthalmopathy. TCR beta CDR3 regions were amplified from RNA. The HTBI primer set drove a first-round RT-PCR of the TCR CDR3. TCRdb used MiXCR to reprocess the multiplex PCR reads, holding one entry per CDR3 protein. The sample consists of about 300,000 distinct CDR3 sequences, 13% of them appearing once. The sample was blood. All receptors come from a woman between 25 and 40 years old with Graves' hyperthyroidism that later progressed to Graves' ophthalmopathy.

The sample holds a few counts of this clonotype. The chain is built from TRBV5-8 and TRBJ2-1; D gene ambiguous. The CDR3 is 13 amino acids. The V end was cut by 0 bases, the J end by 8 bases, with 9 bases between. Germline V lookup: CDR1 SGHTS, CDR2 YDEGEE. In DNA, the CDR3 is TGTGCCAGCAGCTTGGACGTCCGGGATGAGCAGTTCTTC. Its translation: CASSLDVRDEQFF.

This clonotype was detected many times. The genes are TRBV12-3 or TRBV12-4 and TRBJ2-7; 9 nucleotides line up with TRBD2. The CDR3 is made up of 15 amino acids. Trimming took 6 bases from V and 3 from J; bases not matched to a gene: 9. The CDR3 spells CASRGLAGGLYEQYF. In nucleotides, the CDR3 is TGTGCCAGCAGGGGACTAGCCGGGGGCCTCTACGAGCAGTACTTC.

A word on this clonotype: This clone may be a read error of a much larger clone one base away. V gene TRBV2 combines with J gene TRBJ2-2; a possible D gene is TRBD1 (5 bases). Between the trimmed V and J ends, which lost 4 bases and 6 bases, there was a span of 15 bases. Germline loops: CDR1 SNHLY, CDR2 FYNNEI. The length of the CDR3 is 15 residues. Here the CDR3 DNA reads TGTGCCAGCAGTGTCGGCAGGGTCGCCGCCGGGGAGCTGTTTTTT. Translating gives CASSVGRVAAGELFF.

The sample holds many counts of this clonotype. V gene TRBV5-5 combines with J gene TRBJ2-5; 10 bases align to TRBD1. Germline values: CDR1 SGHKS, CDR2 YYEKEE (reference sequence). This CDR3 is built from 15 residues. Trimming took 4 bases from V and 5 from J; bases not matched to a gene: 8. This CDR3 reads CASSAGTGVGETQYF. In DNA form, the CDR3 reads TGTGCCAGCAGCGCCGGGACAGGGGTTGGGGAGACCCAGTACTTC.

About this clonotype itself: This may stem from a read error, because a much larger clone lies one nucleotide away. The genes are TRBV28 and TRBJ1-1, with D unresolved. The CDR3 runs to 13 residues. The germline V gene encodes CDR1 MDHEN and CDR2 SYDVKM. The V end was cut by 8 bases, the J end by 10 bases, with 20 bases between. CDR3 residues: CASRGPPLFLAFF. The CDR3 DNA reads TGTGCCAGCCGCGGCCCTCCCCTTTTTTTAGCTTTCTTT.

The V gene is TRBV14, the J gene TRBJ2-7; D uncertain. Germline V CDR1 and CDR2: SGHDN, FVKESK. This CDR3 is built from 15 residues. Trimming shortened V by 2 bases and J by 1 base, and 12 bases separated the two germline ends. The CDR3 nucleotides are TGTGCCAGCAGCCAATCGGTGGGCGGTTCCTACGAGCAGTACTTC. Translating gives CASSQSVGGSYEQYF.

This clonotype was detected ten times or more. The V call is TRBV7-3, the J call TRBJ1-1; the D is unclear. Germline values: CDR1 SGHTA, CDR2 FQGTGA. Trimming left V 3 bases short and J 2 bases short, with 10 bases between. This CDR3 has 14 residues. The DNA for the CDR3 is TGTGCCAGCAGCTTGAGTTTTGGAAACACTGAAGCTTTCTTT. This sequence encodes CASSLSFGNTEAFF.

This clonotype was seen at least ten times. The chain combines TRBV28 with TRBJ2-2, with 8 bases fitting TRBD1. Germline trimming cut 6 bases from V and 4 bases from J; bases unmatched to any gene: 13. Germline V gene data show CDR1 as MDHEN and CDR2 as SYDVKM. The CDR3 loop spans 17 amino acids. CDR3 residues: CASSPSSGGGITGELFF. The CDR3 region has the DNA TGTGCCAGCAGCCCATCATCAGGGGGCGGCATCACCGGGGAGCTGTTTTTT.

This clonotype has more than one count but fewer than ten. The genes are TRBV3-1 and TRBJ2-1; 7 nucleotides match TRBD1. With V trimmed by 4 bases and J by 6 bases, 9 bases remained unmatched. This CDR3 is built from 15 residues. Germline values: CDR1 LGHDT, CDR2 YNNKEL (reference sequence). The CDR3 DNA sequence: TGTGCCAGCAGCCGACAGGGAGCGAGGGGCAATGAGCAGTTCTTC. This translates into CASSRQGARGNEQFF.

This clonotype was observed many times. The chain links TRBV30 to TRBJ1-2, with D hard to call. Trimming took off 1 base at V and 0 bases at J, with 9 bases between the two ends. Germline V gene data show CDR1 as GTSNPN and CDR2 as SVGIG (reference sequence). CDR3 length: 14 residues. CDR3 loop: CAWSAGSANYGYTF. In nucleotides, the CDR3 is TGTGCCTGGAGTGCCGGATCAGCTAACTATGGCTACACCTTC. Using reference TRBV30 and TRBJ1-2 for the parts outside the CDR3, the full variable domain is SQTIHQWPATLVQPVGSPLSLECTVEGTSNPNLYWYRQAAGRGLQLLFYSVGIGQISSEVPQNLSASRPQDRQFILSSKKLLLSDSGFYLCAWSAGSANYGYTFGSGTRLTVV.

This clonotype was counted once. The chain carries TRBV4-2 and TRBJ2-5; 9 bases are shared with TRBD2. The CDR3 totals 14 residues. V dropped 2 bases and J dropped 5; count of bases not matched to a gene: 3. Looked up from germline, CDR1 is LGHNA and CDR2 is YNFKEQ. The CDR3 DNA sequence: TGTGCCAGCAGCCAACAGCGGGAGGAGGAGACCCAGTACTTC. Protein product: CASSQQREEETQYF.

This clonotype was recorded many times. In DNA form, the CDR3 reads TGTGCCAGCTCACCGAACCAAGAGACCCAGTACTTC. This translates into CASSPNQETQYF. This chain connects TRBV18 to TRBJ2-5; the D is unclear. The CDR3 loop spans 12 amino acids. CDR1 and CDR2 (germline): KGHSH, LQKENI. V lost 3 bases and J 0 bases, leaving 2 bases between the germline ends. Full variable domain (rest looked up from reference TRBV18 and TRBJ2-5): NAGVMQNPRHLVRRRGQEARLRCSPMKGHSHVYWYRQLPEEGLKFMVYLQKENIIDESGMPKERFSAEFPKEGPSILRIQQVVRGDSAAYFCASSPNQETQYFGPGTRLLVL.

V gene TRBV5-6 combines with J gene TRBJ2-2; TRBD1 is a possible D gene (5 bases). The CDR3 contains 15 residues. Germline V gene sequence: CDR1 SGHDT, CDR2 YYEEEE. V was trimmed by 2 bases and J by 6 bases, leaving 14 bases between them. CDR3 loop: CASSFKGIWAGELFF. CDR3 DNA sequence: TGTGCCAGCAGCTTTAAGGGGATCTGGGCCGGGGAGCTGTTTTTT.

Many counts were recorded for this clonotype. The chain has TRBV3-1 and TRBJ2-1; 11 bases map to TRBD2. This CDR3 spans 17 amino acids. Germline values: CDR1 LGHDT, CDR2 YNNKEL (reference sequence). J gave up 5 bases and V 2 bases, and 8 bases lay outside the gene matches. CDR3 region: CASSQHRGGLADNEQFF. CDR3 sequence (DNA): TGTGCCAGCAGCCAACATAGAGGGGGACTAGCGGACAATGAGCAGTTCTTC.

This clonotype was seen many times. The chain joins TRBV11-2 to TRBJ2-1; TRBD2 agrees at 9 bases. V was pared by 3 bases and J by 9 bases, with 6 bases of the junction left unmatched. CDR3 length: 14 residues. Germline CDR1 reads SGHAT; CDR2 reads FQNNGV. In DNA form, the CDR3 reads TGTGCCAGCAGCTTGGCGGGAGGGCGGGGTGAGCAGTTCTTC. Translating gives CASSLAGGRGEQFF.

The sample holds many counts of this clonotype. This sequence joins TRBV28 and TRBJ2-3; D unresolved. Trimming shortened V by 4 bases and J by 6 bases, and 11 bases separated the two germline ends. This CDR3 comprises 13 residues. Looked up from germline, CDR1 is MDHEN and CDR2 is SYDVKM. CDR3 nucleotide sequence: TGTGCCAGCAGTTCCAGCGTGGGGGATACGCAGTATTTT. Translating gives CASSSSVGDTQYF.

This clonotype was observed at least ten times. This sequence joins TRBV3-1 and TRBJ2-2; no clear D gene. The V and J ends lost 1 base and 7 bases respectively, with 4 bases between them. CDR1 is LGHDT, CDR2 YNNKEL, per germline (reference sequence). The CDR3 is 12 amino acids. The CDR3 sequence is CASSQVNGELFF. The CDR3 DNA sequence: TGTGCCAGCAGCCAAGTGAACGGGGAGCTGTTTTTT.

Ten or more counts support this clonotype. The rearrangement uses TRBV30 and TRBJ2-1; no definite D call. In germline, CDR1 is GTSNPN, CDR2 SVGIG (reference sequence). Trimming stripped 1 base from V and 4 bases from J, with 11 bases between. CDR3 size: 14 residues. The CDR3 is CAWSEKTIYNEQFF. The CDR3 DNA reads TGTGCCTGGAGTGAAAAAACTATATACAATGAGCAGTTCTTC.

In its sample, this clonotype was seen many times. CDR3 amino acids: CASSLLAGFSTDTQYF. The DNA for the CDR3 is TGTGCCAGCAGCTTACTTGCGGGATTCAGCACAGATACGCAGTATTTT. The chain joins TRBV7-2 to TRBJ2-3, with D tentatively TRBD2 (6 bases). V was trimmed by 2 bases and J by 0 bases, leaving 12 bases between them. The V gene's germline CDR1 is SGHTA and CDR2 FQGNSA. The CDR3 runs 16 residues.

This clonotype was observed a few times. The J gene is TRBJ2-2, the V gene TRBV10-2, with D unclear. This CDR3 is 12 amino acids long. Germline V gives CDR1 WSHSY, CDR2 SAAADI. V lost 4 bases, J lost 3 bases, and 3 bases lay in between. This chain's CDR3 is CASSADTGELFF. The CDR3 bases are TGCGCCAGCAGTGCGGACACCGGGGAGCTGTTTTTT.

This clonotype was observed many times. This CDR3 reads CASSPGPPYQPQHF. The CDR3 region has the DNA TGTGCCAGCAGCCCGGGTCCCCCTTATCAGCCCCAGCATTTT. The chain is built from TRBV28 and TRBJ1-5; D is unclear. The CDR3 loop spans 14 amino acids. In germline, CDR1 is MDHEN, CDR2 SYDVKM. The ends were cut back, 6 bases at V and 5 bases at J, with 14 bases in the middle.